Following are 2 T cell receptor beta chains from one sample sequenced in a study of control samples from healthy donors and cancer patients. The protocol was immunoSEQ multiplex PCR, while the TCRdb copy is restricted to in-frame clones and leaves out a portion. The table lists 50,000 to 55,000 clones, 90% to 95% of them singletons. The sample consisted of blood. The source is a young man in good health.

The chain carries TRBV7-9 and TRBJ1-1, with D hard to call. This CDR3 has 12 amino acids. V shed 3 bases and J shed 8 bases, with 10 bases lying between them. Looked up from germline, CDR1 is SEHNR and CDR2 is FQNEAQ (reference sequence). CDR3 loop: CASSLGVSEAFF. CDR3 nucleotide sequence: TGTGCCAGCAGCTTGGGAGTCTCGGAAGCTTTCTTT.

This chain's CDR3 is CAISVESNEKLFF. The CDR3, as DNA: TGTGCCATCAGTGTAGAGTCTAATGAAAAACTGTTTTTT. The chain has TRBV10-3 and TRBJ1-4; D gene ambiguous. Germline CDR1 ENHRY, CDR2 SYGVKD. The germline V and J ends were trimmed by 4 bases and 3 bases, with 6 bases remaining between them. This CDR3 has 13 residues.